The count of the clone carrying this T cell receptor (beta chain) is one. Its cognate antigen is unknown. This CDR3 is 15 amino acids long. Germline loops: CDR1 MNHNS, CDR2 SASEGT. J lost 6 bases, V lost 2 bases, and 7 bases had no gene match. The data stem from a study of cytomegalovirus exposure and HLA in healthy donors. It was with 60 Vbeta and 13 Jbeta primers that the PCR ran. TCRdb's copy holds only in-frame clones and misses some; the assay was immunoSEQ multiplex PCR. The table shows some 250,000 clones, with 82% occurring only once. Study-level findings and limits: A later analysis found common viral pathogens apparently linked to several of the most significant clusters.

The clonotype comes from a middle-aged woman in good health and CMV-seropositive. Material for sequencing was PBMCs. The rearrangement links TRBV6-1 to TRBJ2-1, with 7 positions matching TRBD1. CDR3 nucleotide sequence: TGTGCCAGCAGTGAATATAGGACAGGAGGCAATGAGCAGTTCTTC. Translating gives CASSEYRTGGNEQFF.